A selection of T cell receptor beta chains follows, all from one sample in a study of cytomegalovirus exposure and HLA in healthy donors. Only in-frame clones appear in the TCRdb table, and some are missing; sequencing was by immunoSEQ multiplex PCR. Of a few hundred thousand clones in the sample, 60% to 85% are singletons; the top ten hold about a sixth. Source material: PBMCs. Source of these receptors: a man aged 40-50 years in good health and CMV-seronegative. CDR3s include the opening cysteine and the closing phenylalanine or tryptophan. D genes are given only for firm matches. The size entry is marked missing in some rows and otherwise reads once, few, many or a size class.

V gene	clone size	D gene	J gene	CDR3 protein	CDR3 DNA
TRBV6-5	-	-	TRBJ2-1	CASSYGQFDNEQFF	TGTGCCAGCAGTTACGGGCAGTTTGACAATGAGCAGTTCTTC
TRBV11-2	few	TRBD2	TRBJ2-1	CASSLASSSGRSNDEQFF	TGTGCCAGCAGCTTAGCTTCTTCCAGCGGGAGGTCTAACGATGAGCAGTTCTTC
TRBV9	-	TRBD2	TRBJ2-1	CASSVGGGTSAFEQFF	TGTGCCAGCAGCGTAGGGGGGGGGACTAGCGCTTTTGAGCAGTTCTTC
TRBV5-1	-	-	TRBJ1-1	CASSLYGGTNTEAFF	TGCGCCAGCAGCTTGTACGGGGGAACGAACACTGAAGCTTTCTTT
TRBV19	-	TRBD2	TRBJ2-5	CASTLSGRAEETQYF	TGTGCCAGTACCCTGAGCGGGAGGGCCGAAGAGACCCAGTACTTC
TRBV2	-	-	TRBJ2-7	CASSYLRKGGHEQYF	TGTGCCAGCAGTTATTTAAGGAAAGGGGGACACGAGCAGTACTTC
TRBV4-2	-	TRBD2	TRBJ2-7	CASSQDGMAGGTLEQYF	TGTGCCAGCAGCCAAGATGGAATGGCGGGGGGGACTCTCGAGCAGTACTTC
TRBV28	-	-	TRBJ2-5	CASSLYHAGAETQYF	TGTGCCAGCAGTTTATACCACGCTGGGGCAGAGACCCAGTACTTC
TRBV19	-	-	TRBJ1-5	CASSPGLPNQPQHF	TGTGCCAGTAGCCCCGGACTTCCCAATCAGCCCCAGCATTTT
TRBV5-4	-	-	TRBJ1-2	CASSSQGLRIGYTF	TGTGCCAGCAGTTCCCAGGGGCTCCGAATTGGCTACACCTTC
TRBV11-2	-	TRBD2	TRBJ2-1	CASSKNPRLAEYNEQFF	TGTGCCAGCAGCAAAAATCCAAGACTAGCCGAGTACAATGAGCAGTTCTTC
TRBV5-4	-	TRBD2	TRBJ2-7	CASSLASGRASEQYF	TGTGCCAGCAGCTTAGCTAGCGGGAGGGCGAGCGAGCAGTACTTC
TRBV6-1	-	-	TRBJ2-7	CASRDYEQYF	TGTGCCAGCCGAGACTACGAGCAGTACTTC
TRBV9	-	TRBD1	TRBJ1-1	CASSLRTGAEAFF	TGTGCCAGCAGCCTCCGGACAGGGGCTGAAGCTTTCTTT
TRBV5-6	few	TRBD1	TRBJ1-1	CASSFDTGVGTEAFF	TGTGCCAGCAGCTTTGATACAGGGGTGGGTACTGAAGCTTTCTTT
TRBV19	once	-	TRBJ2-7	CASSSVPYEQYF	TGTGCCAGTAGTTCCGTCCCCTACGAGCAGTACTTC
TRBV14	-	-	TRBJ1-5	CASSQWTVVHQPQHF	TGTGCCAGCAGCCAATGGACAGTAGTTCATCAGCCCCAGCATTTT
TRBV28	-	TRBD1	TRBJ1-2	CASRPGTDPYGYTF	TGTGCCAGCAGACCGGGGACAGACCCCTATGGCTACACCTTC
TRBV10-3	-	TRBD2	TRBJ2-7	CAIAGVRGEGEQYF	TGTGCCATCGCGGGAGTAAGGGGTGAAGGCGAGCAGTACTTC
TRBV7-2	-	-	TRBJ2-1	CASSLDVGARGISNEQFF	TGTGCCAGCAGCTTAGACGTGGGGGCAAGAGGGATAAGCAATGAGCAGTTCTTC
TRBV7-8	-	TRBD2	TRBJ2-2	CASSLSRAGVSTGELFF	TGTGCCAGCAGCTTAAGTCGAGCGGGAGTTTCCACCGGGGAGCTGTTTTTT
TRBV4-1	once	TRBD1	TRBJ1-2	CASSQEEGALYGYTF	TGCGCCAGCAGCCAAGAGGAGGGGGCACTCTATGGCTACACCTTC
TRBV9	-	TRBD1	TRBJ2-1	CASSPRGQGRRGSSYNEQFF	TGTGCCAGCAGCCCACGAGGACAGGGACGACGGGGGAGCTCCTACAATGAGCAGTTCTTC
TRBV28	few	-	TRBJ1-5	CASGGGANQPQHF	TGTGCCAGCGGAGGGGGGGCCAATCAGCCCCAGCATTTT
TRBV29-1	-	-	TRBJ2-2	CSVERQDTGELFF	TGCAGCGTTGAAAGACAGGACACCGGGGAGCTGTTTTTT
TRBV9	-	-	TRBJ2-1	CASSEAPLGTLSYNEQFF	TGTGCCAGCAGCGAGGCCCCTTTAGGGACACTCTCCTACAATGAGCAGTTCTTC
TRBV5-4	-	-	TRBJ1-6	CASSPRNSPLHF	TGTGCCAGCAGCCCCAGGAATTCACCCCTCCACTTT
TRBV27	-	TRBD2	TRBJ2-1	CASSLLAGHNEQFF	TGTGCCAGCAGTTTACTAGCGGGCCACAATGAGCAGTTCTTC
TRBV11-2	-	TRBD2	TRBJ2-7	CASSSLGGLAGSEQYF	TGTGCCAGCAGCTCACTCGGTGGACTAGCGGGAAGTGAGCAGTACTTC
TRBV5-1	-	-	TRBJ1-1	CASSLFGENTEAFF	TGCGCCAGCAGCTTGTTCGGAGAGAACACTGAAGCTTTCTTT
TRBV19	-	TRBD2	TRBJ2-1	CASSRSSGRRNEQFF	TGTGCCAGTAGTAGATCTAGCGGGAGAAGGAATGAGCAGTTCTTC
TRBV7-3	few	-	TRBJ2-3	CASSSGLLGDTQYF	TGTGCCAGCAGCTCGGGACTCCTGGGAGATACGCAGTATTTT
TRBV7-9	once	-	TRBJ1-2	CASSPGNGGFYGYTF	TGTGCCAGCAGCCCGGGAAACGGAGGGTTCTATGGCTACACCTTC
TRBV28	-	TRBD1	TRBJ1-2	CASKKQGAATYTF	TGTGCCAGCAAGAAACAGGGGGCCGCAACCTACACCTTC
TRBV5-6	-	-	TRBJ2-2	CASTDTGELFF	TGTGCCAGCACGGACACCGGGGAGCTGTTTTTT
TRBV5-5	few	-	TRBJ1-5	CASSSPNQPQHF	TGTGCCAGCAGCTCCCCTAATCAGCCCCAGCATTTT
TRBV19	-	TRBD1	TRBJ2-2	CASRDRGFSTGELFF	TGTGCCAGTAGGGACAGGGGTTTTTCCACCGGGGAGCTGTTTTTT
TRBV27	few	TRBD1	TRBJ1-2	CASSPNPGTGDYGYTF	TGTGCCAGCAGCCCTAACCCCGGGACAGGGGACTATGGCTACACCTTC
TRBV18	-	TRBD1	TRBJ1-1	CASSPGQGIPEAFF	TGTGCCAGCTCACCAGGACAGGGAATCCCTGAAGCTTTCTTT
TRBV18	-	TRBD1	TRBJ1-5	CASSSGQGANQPQHF	TGTGCCAGCTCATCGGGACAGGGGGCCAATCAGCCCCAGCATTTT
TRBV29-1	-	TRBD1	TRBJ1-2	CSVEVGTGGYGYTF	TGCAGCGTTGAAGTTGGGACAGGGGGCTATGGCTACACCTTC
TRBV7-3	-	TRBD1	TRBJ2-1	CASSLMSGGTNEQFF	TGTGCCAGCAGCTTAATGTCAGGGGGAACCAATGAGCAGTTCTTC